The 3 T cell receptor beta chains in this list originate from one sample, sequenced in a study of T cells expressing NK-cell markers. After re-calling the 5' RACE reads, TCRdb lists one entry per CDR3 protein, DNA absent. The sample's table shows about 110,000 distinct CDR3 sequences. Sequencing was performed on blood T cells: a sorted CD56 or NKG2C T cell subset, CD4+ or CD8+ T cells, or bulk PBMC T cells (not recorded which). The receptors originated from a woman aged 18-70 years in good health.

The chain links TRBV11-2 to TRBJ1-5; no DNA is available, so the TRBD1 call from TCRdb remains unchecked. The CDR3 runs 14 residues. Germline CDR1 SGHAT, CDR2 FQNNGV. The CDR3 is CASSRGQGMEPQHF.

The chain joins TRBV19 to TRBJ2-7. The CDR3 runs to 12 residues. Germline lookup yields CDR1 LNHDA and CDR2 SQIVND (reference sequence). The CDR3 region is CASSPSAYEQYF.

This rearrangement joins TRBV25-1 to TRBJ2-6; TCRdb calls TRBD1, which cannot be checked without DNA. The V gene's germline CDR1 is MGHDK and CDR2 SYGVNS. CDR3 length: 16 amino acids. This chain's CDR3 is CASSNSGVVGANVLTF.